This TCR beta chain was profiled in a study of cytotoxic CD8 clonotypes in ibrutinib-treated CLL. Turning to the study itself: There were some 10 relapsed/refractory patients and more than 14 treatment-naive patients, and approximately 17 were IGHV unmutated. Broader study findings: Baseline-level clonality went beyond age-matched healthy donors and moved in step with circulating CD8+ T-cell counts.

The data were produced by immunoSEQ multiplex PCR, yet TCRdb's version contains in-frame clones alone and is incomplete. This table holds some 130,000 clones, 70% to 90% found once. Germline lookup yields CDR1 MNHEY and CDR2 SMNVEV (reference sequence). There are 14 residues in the CDR3. The V end was cut by 6 bases, the J end by 6 bases, with 17 bases between. This clone has a handful of counts. Its matching antigen is unknown. Sequenced here: PBMCs, sampled after 24 months of ibrutinib treatment. The chain is built from TRBV27 and TRBJ1-2; D may be TRBD1 (5 bases). The TCR sequence derives from a human donor with chronic lymphocytic leukemia. The chain's CDR3 is CASSSQGISNGYTF. For the CDR3, the DNA is TGTGCCAGCAGCTCCCAGGGAATTAGCAATGGCTACACCTTC.